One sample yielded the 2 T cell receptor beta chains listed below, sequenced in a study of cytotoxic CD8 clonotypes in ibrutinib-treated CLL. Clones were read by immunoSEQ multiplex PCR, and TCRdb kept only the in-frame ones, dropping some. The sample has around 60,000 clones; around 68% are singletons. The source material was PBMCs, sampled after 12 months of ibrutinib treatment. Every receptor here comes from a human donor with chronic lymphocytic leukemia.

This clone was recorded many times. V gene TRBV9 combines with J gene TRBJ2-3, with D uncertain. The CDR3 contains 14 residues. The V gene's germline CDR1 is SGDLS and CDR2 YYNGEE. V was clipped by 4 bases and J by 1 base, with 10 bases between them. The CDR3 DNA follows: TGTGCCAGCAGCTTAAATAGTGGCACAGATACGCAGTATTTT. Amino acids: CASSLNSGTDTQYF.

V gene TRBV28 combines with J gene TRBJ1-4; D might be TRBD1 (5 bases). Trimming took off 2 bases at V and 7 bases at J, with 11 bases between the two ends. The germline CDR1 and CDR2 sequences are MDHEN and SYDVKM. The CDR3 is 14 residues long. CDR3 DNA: TGTGCCAGCAGTTTAACGGGGAGGGGTGAAAAACTGTTTTTT. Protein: CASSLTGRGEKLFF.